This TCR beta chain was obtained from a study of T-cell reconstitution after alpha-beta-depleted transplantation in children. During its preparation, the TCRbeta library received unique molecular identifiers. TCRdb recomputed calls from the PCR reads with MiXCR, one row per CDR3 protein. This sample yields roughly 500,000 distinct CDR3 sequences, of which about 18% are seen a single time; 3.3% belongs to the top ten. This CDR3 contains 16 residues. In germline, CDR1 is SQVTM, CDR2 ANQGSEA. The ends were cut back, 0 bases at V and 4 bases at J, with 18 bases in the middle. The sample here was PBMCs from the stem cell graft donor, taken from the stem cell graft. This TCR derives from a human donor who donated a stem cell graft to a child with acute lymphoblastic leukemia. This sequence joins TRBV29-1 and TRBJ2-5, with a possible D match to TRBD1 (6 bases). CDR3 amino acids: CSVEEFGRGGRETQYF. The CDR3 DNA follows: TGCAGCGTTGAAGAATTCGGCAGGGGCGGTAGAGAGACCCAGTACTTC.